These 21 T cell receptor beta chains share one sample of origin, sequenced in a study of Tregs in tolerant kidney transplant recipients (dated by TCRdb to between 2018 and 2021). Read against the paper, the sample's time point label means: blood sample drawn before combined kidney and bone marrow transplant. The library was obtained by the immunoSEQ multiplex PCR assay. TCRdb provides this immuneACCESS table in a form limited to in-frame rearrangements. Some clones are lacking; in checked studies, under half of them reflect an unresolved V gene, and why the rest are absent is not known. The sample's records list roughly 50,000 clones. Roughly 0.89% of the sample lies in the top ten. The input for sequencing was CD4+ T cells from blood, taken before the transplant. These receptors all stem from a human donor who received a combined kidney and bone marrow transplant.

About this clone: Sequencing ends 3 residues short of the CDR3 end; the germline J gene provides the rest. The chain employs TRBV19 and TRBJ2-2; TRBD2 might be the D (5 bases). Germline V CDR1 and CDR2: LNHDA, SQIVND (reference sequence). Trimming pared 4 bases from V and 5 bases from J, leaving 14 bases between. There are 15 residues in the CDR3. CDR3 bases read: TGTGCCAGTAGTAGTCCAGGAGGAGTGACCGGGGAG. This sequence encodes CASSSPGGVTGE. The whole CDR3 protein is CASSSPGGVTGELFF.

With regard to this clone: The read comes to an end 3 residues before the CDR3 does, leaving the germline J gene to fill in the end. J is TRBJ2-7 and V is TRBV7-2; D call uncertain. Germline values: CDR1 SGHTA, CDR2 FQGNSA. V was pared by 7 bases and J by 2 bases, with 12 bases between. The CDR3 covers 13 residues. The DNA read from the CDR3 is TGTGCCAGCACTAGTTTTTCCGCCTACGAG. Residues: CASTSFSAYE. The complete CDR3 sequence is CASTSFSAYEQYF.

The CDR3 protein is CASRGRGTGGQETQYF. The sequenced CDR3 bases are TGTGCCAGTAGAGGGAGGGGGACAGGGGGCCAAGAGACC. The chain joins TRBV19 to TRBJ2-5, with 11 bases matching TRBD1. The DNA ends 3 residues before the CDR3 does, and the rest of the CDR3 is filled in from the germline J gene. This CDR3 has 16 amino acids. Germline V gene lookup returns CDR1 LNHDA and CDR2 SQIVND (reference sequence). Trimming cost V 6 bases and J 1 base; bases outside gene matches: 7.

A word on this clone: The missing CDR3 end, 3 residues past where the read stops, is filled in from the germline J gene. V and J are TRBV5-5 and TRBJ2-1; possibly TRBD1 for D (6 bases). Deletions cut 0 bases from V and 4 bases from J, with 11 bases between. CDR1 and CDR2 (germline): SGHKS, YYEKEE (reference sequence). The CDR3 totals 15 residues. The CDR3 DNA, read in part, is TGTGCCAGCAGCTTGGTGGGGACAACGTACAATGAG. Amino acids: CASSLVGTTYNE. The CDR3 in full is CASSLVGTTYNEQFF. Full variable domain (outside the CDR3, taken from reference TRBV5-5 and TRBJ2-1): DAGVTQSPTHLIKTRGQQVTLRCSPISGHKSVSWYQQVLGQGPQFIFQYYEKEERGRGNFPDRFSARQFPNYSSELNVNALLLGDSALYLCASSLVGTTYNEQFFGPGTRLTVL.

In the case of this clone: The DNA ends 3 residues before the CDR3 does, and the rest of the CDR3 is filled in from the germline J gene. This rearrangement joins TRBV18 to TRBJ2-4; 10 bases line up with TRBD1. Germline V gene sequence: CDR1 KGHSH, CDR2 LQKENI. This CDR3 contains 14 residues. CDR3 protein: CASSPAGTGDSQYF. The CDR3 bases that were read are TGTGCCAGCTCACCAGCCGGGACAGGGGATAGT.

On this clone: The sequenced fragment ends 3 residues before the CDR3 boundary, so the rest is inferred from the germline J gene. This chain joins TRBV19 and TRBJ2-5, with TRBD2 as a possible D gene (7 bases). Trimming took 7 bases from V and 1 from J, leaving 13 bases between them. CDR1 LNHDA and CDR2 SQIVND come from the germline V gene (reference sequence). This CDR3 comprises 14 residues. The DNA read from the CDR3 is TGTGCCAGTACCACGGGGGGCAGCCAAGAGACC. This gives the protein CASTTGGSQET. The complete CDR3 sequence is CASTTGGSQETQYF.

Concerning this clone itself: From the germline J gene comes the end of the CDR3, since the read stops 3 residues before it. The J gene is TRBJ2-3, the V gene TRBV6-2 or TRBV6-3; TRBD2 agrees at 11 bases. The ends lost 5 bases at V and 7 bases at J; junction bases unmatched: 11. Per the germline V gene, CDR1 is MNHEY and CDR2 is SVGEGT. The CDR3 is 16 residues long. The CDR3 bases that were read are TGTGCCAGCAGTACACTAGCGGGGGAGCCCCTATATACG. Its protein is CASSTLAGEPLYT. The full-length CDR3 reads as CASSTLAGEPLYTQYF.

Points on this clone: The read is 3 residues too short to cover the CDR3 end, so that end is filled in from the germline J gene. The chain uses TRBV2 and TRBJ2-3, with D hard to call. Looked up from germline, CDR1 is SNHLY and CDR2 is FYNNEI. V was pared by 1 base and J by 6 bases, with 5 bases between. CDR3 length: 12 residues. CDR3: CASSEGADTQYF. The sequenced part of the CDR3 DNA is TGTGCCAGCAGTGAAGGTGCGGATACG.

Comments on this clone: The DNA ends 3 residues before the CDR3 does, and the rest of the CDR3 is filled in from the germline J gene. This chain joins TRBV5-1 and TRBJ1-3, with no clear D. CDR1 is SGHRS, CDR2 YFSETQ, per germline. Trimming left V 0 bases short and J 0 bases short, with 7 bases between. There are 15 residues in the CDR3. The sequenced CDR3 bases are TGCGCCAGCAGCTTGGCAGGTACCTCTGGAAACACC. Translating it yields CASSLAGTSGNT. The whole CDR3 is CASSLAGTSGNTIYF.

Worth noting for this clone: With the read ending 3 residues before the CDR3 end, the germline J gene is used to fill in that end. This chain joins TRBV7-2 and TRBJ1-1, with TRBD1 matching 8 bases. The CDR3 is 15 residues long. Germline V gene lookup returns CDR1 SGHTA and CDR2 FQGNSA. The trim removed 7 bases at V and 0 bases at J, leaving 7 bases unmatched. CDR3 in amino acids: CASTQPRGLNTEAFF. The covered CDR3 bases are TGTGCCAGCACGCAACCCAGGGGGCTGAACACTGAA.

Concerning this clone itself: The read finishes 3 residues shy of the CDR3 end, and the germline J gene is used to complete it. The J gene is TRBJ2-2, the V gene TRBV20-1; 10 nucleotides agree with TRBD1. V shed 3 bases, J shed 6 bases, and the junction held 4 bases outside the gene matches. Germline V lookup: CDR1 DFQATT, CDR2 SNEGSKA (reference sequence). The CDR3 consists of 14 residues. CDR3 loop: CSARPGTGAGELFF. Partial CDR3 DNA: TGCAGTGCTAGGCCCGGGACAGGGGCCGGGGAG.

As to this clone: Read coverage stops 3 residues before the CDR3 terminus; the germline J gene supplies the remainder. This chain links TRBV12-3 or TRBV12-4 with TRBJ2-4; a weak D match, TRBD2 (6 bases). This CDR3 has 11 residues. The part of the CDR3 DNA that was read is TGTGCCAGCAGTTTGGGGACTTCT. It yields the protein CASSLGTS. The full CDR3 protein is CASSLGTSQYF.

As to this clone: From the germline J gene comes the end of the CDR3, since the read stops 3 residues before it. This sequence joins TRBV7-7 and TRBJ2-1, with D possibly being TRBD2 (5 bases). Germline V CDR1 and CDR2: SSHAT, FNYEAQ (reference sequence). The CDR3 is made up of 12 amino acids. V was cut by 5 bases and J by 8 bases, with 10 bases left in between. The CDR3 loop is CASSADGDEQFF. CDR3 DNA (partial): TGTGCCAGCAGCGCGGACGGGGATGAG.

With regard to this clone: Read coverage stops 3 residues before the CDR3 terminus; the germline J gene supplies the remainder. V is TRBV19 and J is TRBJ2-1; D may be TRBD1 (6 bases). This CDR3 spans 17 amino acids. CDR1 is LNHDA and CDR2 is SQIVND in the germline V gene (reference sequence). With 3 bases removed from V and 0 bases from J, the gap between germline ends came to 15 bases. The CDR3 bases that were read are TGTGCCAGTAGTATTACAGGGTTCTGGCGCTCCTACAATGAG. This codes for CASSITGFWRSYNE. The entire CDR3 sequence reads CASSITGFWRSYNEQFF.

About this clone itself: Read coverage stops 3 residues before the CDR3 terminus; the germline J gene supplies the remainder. J is TRBJ1-3 and V is TRBV7-2; 8 nucleotides match TRBD1. J was trimmed by 4 bases and V by 5 bases; bases with no gene match: 1. This CDR3 region has 13 residues. Looked up from germline, CDR1 is SGHTA and CDR2 is FQGNSA. The CDR3 is CASSRDRGNTIYF. CDR3 bases read: TGTGCCAGCAGCCGGGACAGGGGAAACACC.

As for this clone: The read terminates 3 residues before the CDR3 end, so the remaining end is supplied by the germline J gene. The chain couples TRBV13 to TRBJ2-7, with TRBD2 matching over 10 bases. V shed 2 bases and J 5 bases; nucleotides not matched to a gene: 6. CDR1 and CDR2 (germline): PRHDT, FYEKMQ (reference sequence). The CDR3 spans 15 residues. CDR3 bases read: TGTGCCAGCAGCTTACAGCGGGAGGGCCTCGACGAG. Amino acids: CASSLQREGLDE. The whole CDR3 reads CASSLQREGLDEQYF.

A word on this clone: The read finishes 3 residues shy of the CDR3 end, and the germline J gene is used to complete it. The rearrangement uses TRBV29-1 and TRBJ1-4, with D tentatively TRBD1 (6 bases). Germline V gene sequence: CDR1 SQVTM, CDR2 ANQGSEA. The V end lost 2 bases, the J end lost 0 bases, and 16 bases lay between the germline ends. This CDR3 has 17 residues. CDR3: CSVESFPTGSTNEKLFF. The CDR3 bases that were read are TGCAGCGTTGAATCTTTTCCGACAGGATCAACTAATGAAAAA.

Comments on this clone: The CDR3 is cut off 3 residues early in the read; its end comes from the germline J gene. The V and J genes are TRBV19 and TRBJ1-1; D is undetermined. Germline-derived CDR1 and CDR2 are LNHDA and SQIVND (reference sequence). The V end lost 1 base, the J end lost 0 bases, and 9 bases lay between the germline ends. The CDR3 is made up of 15 amino acids. CDR3 protein: CASSIGLQMNTEAFF. Incomplete CDR3 DNA: TGTGCCAGTAGTATAGGATTACAGATGAACACTGAA. Variable domain in full (rest from reference TRBV19 and TRBJ1-1): DGGITQSPKYLFRKEGQNVTLSCEQNLNHDAMYWYRQDPGQGLRLIYYSQIVNDFQKGDIAEGYSVSREKKESFPLTVTSAQKNPTAFYLCASSIGLQMNTEAFFGQGTRLTVV.

A word on this clone: The read finishes 3 residues shy of the CDR3 end, and the germline J gene is used to complete it. The genes are TRBV2 and TRBJ1-3; D is ambiguous. The germline V gene encodes CDR1 SNHLY and CDR2 FYNNEI. This CDR3 contains 13 residues. V was clipped by 6 bases and J by 1 base, with 7 bases between them. The part of the CDR3 DNA that was read is TGTGCCAGCAGGGGCCAGTCTGGAAACACC. This codes for CASRGQSGNT. The whole CDR3 protein reads CASRGQSGNTIYF.

Partial CDR3 DNA: TGCGCCAGCAGCTTGCAGGCAACTAATGAAAAA. Translating it yields CASSLQATNEK. The full CDR3 protein reads CASSLQATNEKLFF. The V call is TRBV5-1, the J call TRBJ1-4, with no clear D. The sequence runs out 3 residues before the end of the CDR3; the remainder is reconstructed from the germline J gene. Germline loops: CDR1 SGHRS, CDR2 YFSETQ. V lost 1 base and J 0 bases, leaving 4 bases between the germline ends. The CDR3 consists of 14 residues.

On this clone itself: The read halts 3 residues ahead of the CDR3 end, with the missing end drawn from the germline J gene. The V call is TRBV5-1, the J call TRBJ2-2, with a weak D call TRBD2 (6 bases). Trimming stripped 4 bases from V and 5 bases from J, with 15 bases between. CDR1 is SGHRS, CDR2 YFSETQ, per germline. The CDR3 runs to 15 residues. The CDR3 bases that were read are TGCGCCAGCAGCCCCCGGGGAGGACGTACCGGGGAG. Protein product: CASSPRGGRTGE. The whole CDR3 region reads CASSPRGGRTGELFF.